This T cell receptor (beta chain) was sequenced during a study of T cell clonotyping in hematopoietic cell transplantation. Study-wide points: Graft donor and pretransplant recipient Inverse Simpson Index values predicted broader posttransplant TCR diversity.

V gave up 5 bases and J gave up 6 bases, with 11 bases separating them. The germline V gene has CDR1 SNHLY and CDR2 FYNNEI. This CDR3 has 13 residues. The time point was: recipient sample about 28 days before transplant, after cytoreduction. On this clone itself: Its matching antigen is unknown.

Produced via immunoSEQ multiplex PCR; TCRdb's table is partial and in-frame only. The data show some 45,000 clones, roughly four fifths seen once. The chain couples TRBV2 to TRBJ2-1, with D uncertain. The clonotype comes from a man aged 60 to 69 with myelodysplastic syndrome. Some clones in this sample may be carry-over from other donors' samples. The specimen was peripheral blood mononuclear cells, collected before stem cell transplant. CDR3 protein: CASSLTSRNEQFF. The DNA of the CDR3 is TGTGCCAGCAGTTTGACATCACGCAATGAGCAGTTCTTC.